Below are 18 T cell receptor beta chains sequenced from a single sample in a study of T cell repertoires in cytomegalovirus infection. TCRdb re-called the reads with MiXCR, one entry per CDR3 protein. The sample shows 650,000 to 900,000 distinct CDR3 sequences, 25% to 30% of them seen only once. These TCRs are of unknown antigen specificity. Sequenced here: cultured CD8+ T cells from PBMCs, sampled from culture after CMV antigen stimulation. These receptors all stem from a human donor in good health (CMV status not recorded). Some clones in this sample may be carry-over from other donors' samples.

In this sample, this clonotype turned up a few times. V usage is TRBV15 and J usage is TRBJ2-1; perhaps TRBD1 as D (6 bases). Trimming took off 8 bases at V and 9 bases at J, with 11 bases between the two ends. The CDR3 covers 11 residues. The germline V gene encodes CDR1 LNHNV and CDR2 YYDKDF (reference sequence). The CDR3 sequence is CATLGGREQFF. CDR3 bases: TGTGCCACCCTAGGGGGACGTGAGCAGTTCTTC.

The rearrangement joins TRBV27 to TRBJ2-7, with 8 bases aligning to TRBD1. CDR3 length: 14 residues. Per the germline V gene, CDR1 is MNHEY and CDR2 is SMNVEV (reference sequence). After removal of 6 bases from V and 5 bases from J, the junction contained 9 bases not matched to a gene. CDR3 sequence reads: CASRPTGEVHEQYV. The DNA for the CDR3 is TGTGCCAGCAGGCCGACAGGGGAGGTTCACGAGCAGTACGTC.

Only a few counts were recorded for this clonotype. The chain carries TRBV7-9 and TRBJ2-4; D remains ambiguous. Trimming took off 2 bases at V and 5 bases at J, with 4 bases between the two ends. The CDR3 runs 12 residues. Germline-derived CDR1 and CDR2 are SEHNR and FQNEAQ (reference sequence). The CDR3 is CASSLNENIQYF. DNA of the CDR3: TGTGCCAGCAGCTTAAATGAAAACATTCAGTACTTC. The whole variable domain, remainder taken from reference TRBV7-9 and TRBJ2-4, is DTGVSQNPRHKITKRGQNVTFRCDPISEHNRLYWYRQTLGQGPEFLTYFQNEAQLEKSRLLSDRFSAERPKGSFSTLEIQRTEQGDSAMYLCASSLNENIQYFGAGTRLSVL.

CDR3: CASRMTGGNTEAFF. The CDR3 bases are TGTGCCAGCAGAATGACAGGCGGCAACACTGAAGCTTTCTTT. The V gene is TRBV28, the J gene TRBJ1-1; tentative D call: TRBD1 (6 bases). This CDR3 is built from 14 residues. V was cut by 6 bases and J by 2 bases, with 13 bases left in between. The germline V gene encodes CDR1 MDHEN and CDR2 SYDVKM.

The chain combines TRBV29-1 with TRBJ1-1; 8 bases fit TRBD1. J gave up 4 bases and V 6 bases, and 19 bases lay outside the gene matches. The CDR3 runs to 17 residues. Germline assignment: CDR1 SQVTM and CDR2 ANQGSEA. Here the CDR3 DNA reads TGCAGCGTAGCGGGACAGGACTTACCTCAACCCAGCACTGAAGCTTTCTTT. It is translated as CSVAGQDLPQPSTEAFF.

The V call is TRBV20-1, the J call TRBJ1-5; D is ambiguous. The V end lost 3 bases, the J end lost 6 bases, and 15 bases lay between the germline ends. Germline CDR1 DFQATT, CDR2 SNEGSKA (reference sequence). The CDR3 is 14 amino acids. Written as DNA, the CDR3 is TGCAGTGCTAGCAGTTCTCGGGGAGGTCAGCCCCAGCATTTT. Encoded protein: CSASSSRGGQPQHF.

In its sample, this clonotype was seen many times. This chain joins TRBV7-9 and TRBJ2-2, with D perhaps TRBD2 (5 bases). Looked up from germline, CDR1 is SEHNR and CDR2 is FQNEAQ (reference sequence). The CDR3 consists of 16 residues. The V and J ends lost 6 bases and 0 bases respectively, with 14 bases between them. The CDR3 loop reads CASSPVDYTNTGELFF. In DNA, the CDR3 is TGTGCCAGCAGTCCCGTAGACTACACGAACACCGGGGAGCTGTTTTTT.

This clonotype was detected ten times or more. This chain connects TRBV7-2 to TRBJ2-5, with TRBD1 matching 7 bases. This CDR3 is built from 12 residues. V trimming: 5 bases; J trimming: 9 bases; junction bases outside the gene matches: 6. Germline V gene sequence: CDR1 SGHTA, CDR2 FQGNSA. The chain's CDR3 is CASSATGLAQYF. The CDR3 coding sequence is TGTGCCAGCAGCGCGACAGGGCTCGCCCAGTACTTC.

In this sample, this clonotype turned up a few times. V usage is TRBV2 and J usage is TRBJ2-1; D might be TRBD2 (5 bases). Germline values: CDR1 SNHLY, CDR2 FYNNEI. The CDR3 loop spans 15 amino acids. Between the trimmed V and J ends, which lost 7 bases and 5 bases, there was a span of 18 bases. The chain's CDR3 is CASTEGTSINNEQFF. The CDR3, as DNA: TGTGCCAGCACCGAAGGTACTAGTATCAACAATGAGCAGTTCTTC.

This sequence joins TRBV6-5 and TRBJ1-6; possible D gene TRBD1, 6 bases. CDR3 length: 18 residues. V lost 2 bases, J lost 2 bases, and 16 bases lay in between. CDR1 is MNHEY and CDR2 is SVGAGI in the germline V gene. This CDR3 is CASSYPPDRYPYNSPLHF. Here the CDR3 DNA reads TGTGCCAGCAGTTACCCGCCGGACAGATATCCCTATAATTCACCCCTCCACTTT.

This clonotype has just a few counts. The chain couples TRBV7-4 to TRBJ1-2; D unclear. This CDR3 comprises 13 residues. Trimming stripped 5 bases from V and 2 bases from J, with 9 bases between. Per germline, CDR1 SGHVT and CDR2 SQSDAQ. Here the CDR3 reads CASSQDANYGYTF. The CDR3 DNA sequence: TGTGCCAGCAGCCAGGACGCAAACTATGGCTACACCTTC.

In this sample, this clonotype turned up many times. The chain couples TRBV7-2 to TRBJ1-2, with 8 nucleotides matching TRBD1. This CDR3 has 15 residues. The trim removed 0 bases at V and 6 bases at J, leaving 6 bases unmatched. Germline V gene lookup returns CDR1 SGHTA and CDR2 FQGNSA. The CDR3 spells CASSLAAAGGNGYTF. CDR3 bases: TGTGCCAGCAGCTTAGCCGCGGCAGGGGGCAATGGCTACACCTTC.

At least ten counts were recorded for this clonotype. The V and J genes are TRBV7-2 and TRBJ2-1, with 9 bases identical to TRBD2. This CDR3 has 16 amino acids. V was clipped by 2 bases and J by 4 bases; unmatched bases: 6. CDR1 and CDR2 (germline): SGHTA, FQGNSA. The CDR3 loop is CASSLSPSGVYNEQFF. The CDR3, as DNA: TGTGCCAGCAGCTTATCGCCTAGCGGGGTTTACAATGAGCAGTTCTTC.

This clonotype was seen many times. This chain connects TRBV12-3 or TRBV12-4 to TRBJ1-2; possibly TRBD1 for D (6 bases). CDR3 length: 11 residues. With 6 bases removed from V and 8 bases from J, the gap between germline ends came to 10 bases. The CDR3 nucleotides are TGTGCCAGCAGAGGGGGAAGCGGCTACACCTTC. It translates to CASRGGSGYTF.

The chain carries TRBV6-2 or TRBV6-3 and TRBJ1-1; 7 bases agree with TRBD1. In germline, CDR1 is MNHEY, CDR2 SVGEGT. CDR3 length: 16 amino acids. V shed 0 bases, J shed 0 bases, and the junction held 4 bases outside the gene matches. The CDR3 coding sequence is TGTGCCAGCAGTTACTCCTTACAGGGGCTGAACACTGAAGCTTTCTTT. Its translation is CASSYSLQGLNTEAFF.

Many counts were recorded for this clonotype. The chain links TRBV7-2 to TRBJ2-1; 7 bases are shared with TRBD1. Per the germline V gene, CDR1 is SGHTA and CDR2 is FQGNSA. V lost 2 bases, J lost 7 bases, and 2 bases stayed unmatched. The CDR3 is 13 residues long. In nucleotides, the CDR3 is TGTGCCAGCAGCTTATTACAGGGGAATGAGCAGTTCTTC. Translated, it gives CASSLLQGNEQFF. The variable domain in full, completed from reference TRBV7-2 and TRBJ2-1, reads GAGVSQSPSNKVTEKGKDVELRCDPISGHTALYWYRQSLGQGLEFLIYFQGNSAPDKSGLPSDRFSAERTGGSVSTLTIQRTQQEDSAVYLCASSLLQGNEQFFGPGTRLTVL.

As DNA, the CDR3 is TGTGCCAGCAGTGGCGCAACTGGGGCCAACGTCCTGACTTTC. As protein: CASSGATGANVLTF. V usage is TRBV2 and J usage is TRBJ2-6; no reliable D call. CDR1 SNHLY and CDR2 FYNNEI come from the germline V gene. CDR3 length: 14 residues. Trimming stripped 4 bases from V and 2 bases from J, with 6 bases between.

This clonotype was seen at least ten times. This rearrangement joins TRBV7-2 to TRBJ2-5; no clear D gene. The CDR3 is 13 residues long. V lost 3 bases to trimming and J lost 2 bases, with 7 bases between them. Germline V lookup: CDR1 SGHTA, CDR2 FQGNSA. In nucleotides, the CDR3 is TGTGCCAGCAGCTTCCCGGTACAAGAGACCCAGTACTTC. Its protein is CASSFPVQETQYF.